The rows below give T cell receptor beta chains drawn from one sample of a study of OX40 agonist ivuxolimab in advanced cancers. The assay was immunoSEQ multiplex PCR, and TCRdb's table has in-frame clones only and misses some. The sample includes about 60,000 clones, about nine tenths of them seen just once. This material consisted of CD4+ or CD8+ T cells sorted from blood, taken in a trial of the OX40 agonist ivuxolimab. The receptors were sampled from an adult with an advanced solid tumor such as melanoma, head and neck, liver or kidney cancer. CDR3s include the opening cysteine and the closing phenylalanine or tryptophan. A D gene is named only where the DNA matches it firmly. Only some rows state a clone size, as once, few, many or a class for expanded clones.

TGTGCCAGCAGTGCGGGGACAGGGACCATTCCTGGGGCCAACGTCCTGACTTTC	CASSAGTGTIPGANVLTF	TRBD1	TRBV6-1	TRBJ2-6	NA
TGTGCCAGTACACCGAGTGGGCCCAGCAATCAGCCCCAGCATTTT	CASTPSGPSNQPQHF	NA	TRBV19	TRBJ1-5	NA
TGTGCCAGCCGAAGACTAGCGGGAGGGCCCGATACGCAGTATTTT	CASRRLAGGPDTQYF	TRBD2	TRBV27	TRBJ2-3	few
TGTGCCAGCAGTGTGTACCAGCGGCATACCCCTAGCACAGATACGCAGTATTTT	CASSVYQRHTPSTDTQYF	NA	TRBV2	TRBJ2-3	NA
TGTGCCATCAGTGAGGGCAGCCCAGTGACAGATACGCAGTATTTT	CAISEGSPVTDTQYF	NA	TRBV10-3	TRBJ2-3	NA
TGTGCCAGCAGAGCTAGCGGGACGGAGACCCAGTACTTC	CASRASGTETQYF	TRBD2	TRBV9	TRBJ2-5	NA
TGTGCCACCAGCAGAGCTCGGGGGGAGGGCGAGCAGTACTTC	CATSRARGEGEQYF	TRBD2	TRBV15	TRBJ2-7	few
TGTGCCAGTAGTTGGACAGGGGACTCCTACGAGCAGTACTTC	CASSWTGDSYEQYF	TRBD1	TRBV19	TRBJ2-7	NA
TGCGCCAGCAGCTCGGGGACTAGCGGGATCGGAAACTACGAGCAGTACTTC	CASSSGTSGIGNYEQYF	TRBD2	TRBV5-1	TRBJ2-7	NA
TGTGCCAGCAGGAATCGACAGGGAGGAGAAAAACTGTTTTTT	CASRNRQGGEKLFF	TRBD1	TRBV7-3	TRBJ1-4	NA
TGTGCCAGCAGCCAACAGGGACAGGGGGACACCGGGGAGCTGTTTTTT	CASSQQGQGDTGELFF	TRBD1	TRBV7-3	TRBJ2-2	NA
TGTGCCAGCAGTTTGGAGGCTAGCGGGGGCAATGAGCAGTTCTTC	CASSLEASGGNEQFF	TRBD2	TRBV28	TRBJ2-1	NA
TGTGCCAGCAGCAGGGGGCGCGATGAGACCCAGTACTTC	CASSRGRDETQYF	TRBD1	TRBV27	TRBJ2-5	NA
TGTGCCAGCTCACCCGGACAGGGGGCATATCAGCCCCAGCATTTT	CASSPGQGAYQPQHF	TRBD1	TRBV18	TRBJ1-5	NA
TGTGCCAGCAGCTCCTACAGAGCCTACGAGCAGTACTTC	CASSSYRAYEQYF	NA	TRBV5-5	TRBJ2-7	NA
TGTGCCAGCAGCCGACTAGCGGGAGGCGGGGAGCAGTACTTC	CASSRLAGGGEQYF	TRBD2	TRBV6-6	TRBJ2-7	NA